The clone carrying this TCR beta chain has at least ten counts. CDR3 size: 17 residues. Germline assignment: CDR1 SEHNR and CDR2 FQNEAQ (reference sequence). Losses at the gene ends were 1 base for V and 1 base for J; bases not matched to a gene: 7. The sample belongs to a study of tumor-infiltrating lymphocytes in oesophageal squamous cell carcinoma. TCRdb reprocessed the PCR reads via MiXCR and lists one record per CDR3 protein. Found here are over 20,000 distinct CDR3 sequences, around two fifths of them singletons; the top ten hold less than 45%. This TCR derives from a male donor with esophageal squamous cell carcinoma. Source material: esophageal tumor tissue. V gene TRBV7-9 combines with J gene TRBJ1-1; 9 bases are a match to TRBD1. CDR3 coding DNA: TGTGCCAGCAGCTTAGGAACAGGGGGCTTATGGAACACTGAAGCTTTCTTT. This sequence encodes CASSLGTGGLWNTEAFF. Supplemented by reference TRBV7-9 and TRBJ1-1, the full variable domain reads DTGVSQNPRHKITKRGQNVTFRCDPISEHNRLYWYRQTLGQGPEFLTYFQNEAQLEKSRLLSDRFSAERPKGSFSTLEIQRTEQGDSAMYLCASSLGTGGLWNTEAFFGQGTRLTVV.